The clone carrying this T cell receptor beta chain turned up a few times. Per the germline V gene, CDR1 is GTSNPN and CDR2 is SVGIG (reference sequence). The CDR3 is 13 amino acids. The V and J ends lost 2 bases and 4 bases respectively, with 11 bases between them. Sequenced by immunoSEQ multiplex PCR; TCRdb stores in-frame clones only, minus some. The sample contains roughly 200,000 clones, around 76% of which appear only once. This entry is derived from a study of blood T cell repertoires in COVID-19. Overall study context: COVID-19 samples collected from the United States, Italy and Spain covered acute and convalescent phases.

This TCR came from a woman in her fifties or sixties with active or convalescent COVID-19. V and J are TRBV30 and TRBJ2-5, with D unclear. Sequencing was done on a sample of peripheral blood. The CDR3 DNA is TGTGCCTGGAGTCCGCCGGGTAGAGAGACCCAGTACTTC. Residues: CAWSPPGRETQYF. Together with reference TRBV30 and TRBJ2-5, the CDR3 gives the full variable domain: SQTIHQWPATLVQPVGSPLSLECTVEGTSNPNLYWYRQAAGRGLQLLFYSVGIGQISSEVPQNLSASRPQDRQFILSSKKLLLSDSGFYLCAWSPPGRETQYFGPGTRLLVL.